The clone carrying this TCR beta chain occurred a few times. Its antigen is unknown. The sample comes from a study of regulatory T cells in long-lasting Graves disease. The V and J ends lost 3 bases and 4 bases respectively, with 19 bases between them. The CDR3 spans 16 residues. The germline V gene encodes CDR1 SGDLS and CDR2 YYNGEE. Stated time point: persistent/refractory GD, antithyroid drugs over 5 years with positive TRAb. There was RNA extracted from PBMCs, and the TCR library was made from it. General study points: Among samples with persistent disease, TRBV28, TRBJ1-2 and TRBJ2-5 were favored.

Both iRepertoire HTBI primers and Arm-PCR of CDR3 regions were used to build the TCR beta libraries. TCRdb reprocessed the multiplex PCR reads with MiXCR, giving one entry per CDR3 protein. The sample has roughly 450,000 distinct CDR3 sequences; around 20% are singletons. The clonotype comes from a female donor with Graves disease. J is TRBJ1-2 and V is TRBV9; possibly TRBD1 for D (5 bases). The sample here was peripheral blood mononuclear cells (PBMCs), taken when the disease was refractory, from a patient treated with antithyroid drugs. In DNA, the CDR3 is TGTGCCAGCAGCGACGACGCCGGGACGGAGAGCTATGGCTACACCTTC. Amino acids: CASSDDAGTESYGYTF.